These T cell receptor beta chains were read from a single sample in a study of blood T cell repertoires in COVID-19. Profiling relied on immunoSEQ multiplex PCR, and the TCRdb table lists in-frame clones only, not all of them. The sample consists of about 310,000 clones, approximately 81% of them appearing once. The source material was PBMCs or T cells enriched from blood (not recorded which). The receptors derive from a young woman who had been exposed to COVID-19. Both conserved end residues are part of each CDR3. The D gene is left open where the match is weak.

V gene: TRBV7-9
J gene: TRBJ2-1
D gene: .
CDR3 length: 13
CDR3 protein: CASSLARYNEQFF

V gene: TRBV7-9
J gene: TRBJ2-7
D gene: TRBD2
CDR3 length: 16
CDR3 protein: CASSLIRLAGRNEQYF

V gene: TRBV27
J gene: TRBJ2-2
D gene: .
CDR3 length: 17
CDR3 protein: CASSLSFSLANTGELFF

V gene: TRBV6-1
J gene: TRBJ1-2
D gene: .
CDR3 length: 13
CDR3 protein: CASSEYRTYGYTF

V gene: TRBV27
J gene: TRBJ2-2
D gene: .
CDR3 length: 17
CDR3 protein: CASSSDRVGLNTGELFF

V gene: TRBV5-6
J gene: TRBJ2-2
D gene: .
CDR3 length: 16
CDR3 protein: CASSLALRTNTGELFF

V gene: TRBV28
J gene: TRBJ1-1
D gene: TRBD1
CDR3 length: 15
CDR3 protein: CASSKRTGPNTEAFF

V gene: TRBV6-5
J gene: TRBJ1-4
D gene: .
CDR3 length: 13
CDR3 protein: CASRSGFGEKLFF

V gene: TRBV6-5
J gene: TRBJ1-2
D gene: .
CDR3 length: 12
CDR3 protein: CASTYGGYGYTF

V gene: TRBV27
J gene: TRBJ1-1
D gene: .
CDR3 length: 13
CDR3 protein: CASMRVSYTEAFF

V gene: TRBV30
J gene: TRBJ2-7
D gene: TRBD2
CDR3 length: 14
CDR3 protein: CAWRMGTSGYEQYF

V gene: TRBV7-9
J gene: TRBJ1-4
D gene: TRBD1
CDR3 length: 15
CDR3 protein: CASSSSGTGGEKLFF

V gene: TRBV19
J gene: TRBJ2-3
D gene: .
CDR3 length: 14
CDR3 protein: CASSTGVATDTQYF

V gene: TRBV12-3/TRBV12-4
J gene: TRBJ1-2
D gene: TRBD1
CDR3 length: 13
CDR3 protein: CASSLTGGYGYTF

V gene: TRBV5-1
J gene: TRBJ2-6
D gene: .
CDR3 length: 16
CDR3 protein: CASSLFASSGANVLTF

V gene: TRBV20-1
J gene: TRBJ2-2
D gene: .
CDR3 length: 10
CDR3 protein: CSAQNGELFF

V gene: TRBV19
J gene: TRBJ1-1
D gene: .
CDR3 length: 13
CDR3 protein: CASEKRMNTEAFF

V gene: TRBV30
J gene: TRBJ2-1
D gene: TRBD2
CDR3 length: 16
CDR3 protein: CAWRETGTITYNEQFF